This T cell receptor (beta chain) comes out of a study of human T cells and chemical hapten exposure. About the study: Patch tests put 0.01% DPC on the upper back, and the results were checked at 6 days.

On this clonotype itself: Its specificity is unknown. A much larger clone sits a single nucleotide away, making a read error possible.

Time point in this sample: patch test 1, 2 weeks after DPC sensitization. Treatment described: therapeutic diphenylcyclopropenone sensitization with weekly scalp DPC. People who gave samples had alopecia, were 18 to 70 years old, and were suitable for DPC. This CDR3 has 13 amino acids. Germline V gives CDR1 DFQATT, CDR2 SNEGSKA (reference sequence). TCRdb re-analysed the RACE reads in MiXCR, keeping a single row per CDR3 protein. The repertoire holds tens of thousands of distinct CDR3 sequences, roughly 7.6% seen once, with approximately 1.5% in the top ten. Study-level findings and limits: TCRs exceeding 1 in 1000 frequency stayed unchanged with DPC sensitization.

The sequence came from a woman aged 25 to 39 with alopecia areata. Some clones in this sample may be carry-over from other donors' samples. The sequenced sample was whole blood, obtained in connection with sensitization to the hapten diphenylcyclopropenone (DPC). The genes are TRBV20-1 and TRBJ1-4; D possibly corresponds to TRBD1 (6 bases). The CDR3 coding sequence is TGCAGTGCTAGCGTGGGGGCCGATGATAAACTGTTTTTT. Translated, it gives CSASVGADDKLFF.